This T cell receptor (beta chain) was obtained from a study of shared clonotypes between healthy human individuals. This clone was seen just once. V lost 5 bases and J lost 3, with 11 bases in between. The CDR3 has 13 residues. Germline V lookup: CDR1 SQVTM, CDR2 ANQGSEA. Here immunoSEQ multiplex PCR was the method, and the copy in TCRdb shows in-frame clones only, minus some. This repertoire shows about 1.1 million clones, approximately 80% found once; its top ten account for 0.89%. The material sequenced was memory CD4+ T cells from PBMCs. Subset: CD45RA-negative fraction. The chain recombines TRBV29-1 with TRBJ1-5, with D possibly TRBD1 on 5 matching bases. This TCR derives from a man aged 18 to 35 in good health. Some clones in this sample may be carry-over from other donors' samples. Written as DNA, the CDR3 is TGCAGCGTTTTGGAACAGGCCAATCAGCCCCAGCATTTT. It codes for CSVLEQANQPQHF.